What follows are 27 T cell receptor beta chains derived from one specimen sequenced in a study of breast tumors, draining lymph nodes, adjacent tissues. One entry per CDR3 protein, called by TCRdb with MiXCR from the multiplex PCR reads. The sample yields 200,000 to 300,000 distinct CDR3 sequences, roughly 31% seen once. Samples came from axillary lymph nodes draining the breast cancer. Sample: axillary lymph node tissue. The source of these receptors is a female donor with breast cancer. Some clones in this sample may be carry-over from other donors' samples.

This clonotype was found many times. This chain uses TRBV5-1 with TRBJ2-7, with a possible D match to TRBD1 (6 bases). Looked up from germline, CDR1 is SGHRS and CDR2 is YFSETQ. V lost 5 bases, J lost 4 bases, and 10 bases lay in between. The CDR3 length is 12 residues. The CDR3 DNA sequence: TGCGCCAGCAGGCGTCAGGGGTACGAGCAGTACTTC. As protein: CASRRQGYEQYF.

This clonotype was observed many times. The genes are TRBV19 and TRBJ2-6, with a tentative D call TRBD2 (5 bases). Deletions cut 6 bases from V and 1 base from J, with 7 bases between. CDR1 is LNHDA, CDR2 SQIVND, per germline (reference sequence). There are 14 residues in the CDR3. CDR3 sequence (DNA): TGTGCCAGTAGCCGGGGTTCTGGGGCCAACGTCCTGACTTTC. This codes for CASSRGSGANVLTF.

This clonotype was seen a handful of times. One end of the junction does not line up with germline, which may come from a read error. The chain recombines TRBV6-5 with TRBJ2-1; the D is unclear. CDR1 is MNHEY, CDR2 SVGAGI, per germline. The CDR3 has 14 residues. Written as DNA, the CDR3 is TGTGCCAGCAGTCACTCGGGCAAAGGCACTGAGCAGTTCTTC. Its protein product is CASSHSGKGTEQFF.

This clonotype was seen more than once but under ten times. This sequence joins TRBV7-2 and TRBJ1-6, with 7 bases lining up with TRBD1. Germline V lookup: CDR1 SGHTA, CDR2 FQGNSA. This CDR3 has 15 amino acids. In DNA form, the CDR3 reads TGTGCTAGTAGTATCAGGGGGTTTGAAAATTCACCCCTCCACTTT. Encoded protein: CASSIRGFENSPLHF.

This clonotype was recorded many times. The rearrangement links TRBV5-1 to TRBJ2-3; perhaps D is TRBD1 or TRBD2 (5 bases each). The germline CDR1 and CDR2 sequences are SGHRS and YFSETQ. The CDR3 sequence is 14 residues long. Between the trimmed V and J ends, which lost 6 bases and 5 bases, there was a span of 16 bases. The CDR3 is CASTWGNRQDTQYF. CDR3 sequence (DNA): TGCGCCAGCACCTGGGGGAACCGGCAAGATACGCAGTATTTT. Full variable domain (remainder filled in from reference TRBV5-1 and TRBJ2-3): KAGVTQTPRYLIKTRGQQVTLSCSPISGHRSVSWYQQTPGQGLQFLFEYFSETQRNKGNFPGRFSGRQFSNSRSEMNVSTLELGDSALYLCASTWGNRQDTQYFGPGTRLTVL.

This clonotype was seen many times. This chain links TRBV4-2 with TRBJ2-3; 8 nucleotides agree with TRBD1. Germline CDR1 LGHNA, CDR2 YNFKEQ. The CDR3 covers 16 residues. The V segment lost 5 bases and the J segment 4 bases; nucleotides outside the gene matches: 11. CDR3 sequence: CASSARTGLGADTQYF. CDR3 nucleotides: TGTGCCAGCAGCGCCCGGACAGGGCTCGGCGCAGATACGCAGTATTTT.

Note on this clonotype: Being one base from a much bigger clone, this may be a read error. The rearrangement joins TRBV6-6 to TRBJ1-2; the D is unclear. Per germline, CDR1 MNHNY and CDR2 SVGAGI (reference sequence). CDR3 size: 13 residues. Trimming took 5 bases from V and 2 from J, leaving 9 bases between them. The CDR3 coding sequence is TGTGCCAGCAGTCACGTGGGAAACTATGGCTACACCTTC. Translated, it gives CASSHVGNYGYTF.

This clonotype was detected ten times or more. At one end the junction does not follow the germline gene, possibly because of a read error. V usage is TRBV7-2 and J usage is TRBJ2-7; 16 nucleotides line up with TRBD2. CDR1 SGHTA and CDR2 FQGNSA come from the germline V gene. The CDR3 is 14 residues long. The CDR3 loop reads CASSLGLAGGERYF. DNA for the CDR3: TGTGCCAGCAGCCTGGGACTAGCGGGGGGGGAGCGGTACTTC.

This clonotype was recorded at least ten times. The rearrangement links TRBV7-2 to TRBJ1-2; no definite D call. CDR3 length equals 15 residues. CDR1 is SGHTA, CDR2 FQGNSA, per germline. V lost 0 bases, J lost 1 base, and 9 bases lay in between. CDR3: CASSLAGGSNYGYTF. The CDR3 DNA sequence: TGTGCCAGCAGCTTAGCAGGCGGCAGTAACTATGGCTACACCTTC.

This clonotype was detected many times. The chain couples TRBV20-1 to TRBJ2-7, with 11 bases fitting TRBD2. Germline CDR1 and CDR2: DFQATT and SNEGSKA (reference sequence). The CDR3 is 18 amino acids. V trimming: 5 bases; J trimming: 3 bases; junction bases outside the gene matches: 18. For the CDR3, the DNA is TGCAGTGCTGAACCTCTAGCGGGAGGAGGGGCGGGGGACTACGAGCAGTACTTC. As protein: CSAEPLAGGGAGDYEQYF.

This sequence joins TRBV7-9 and TRBJ2-3; 7 positions agree with TRBD2. Germline CDR1 reads SEHNR; CDR2 reads FQNEAQ (reference sequence). V lost 5 bases to trimming and J lost 5 bases; unmatched junction nucleotides: 16. There are 17 residues in the CDR3. CDR3 residues: CASSQGRTTSYGDTQYF. The DNA for the CDR3 is TGTGCCAGCAGCCAAGGGCGGACGACTAGCTACGGAGATACGCAGTATTTT.

At least ten counts were recorded for this clonotype. The chain recombines TRBV19 with TRBJ2-7; no firm D call. Germline assignment: CDR1 LNHDA and CDR2 SQIVND (reference sequence). The CDR3 has 16 amino acids. The germline V and J ends were trimmed by 7 bases and 1 base, with 20 bases remaining between them. The CDR3 reads CASKLVGSYPSYEQYF. The CDR3 region has the DNA TGTGCCAGTAAATTAGTGGGCAGCTACCCGTCCTACGAGCAGTACTTC.

Many counts were recorded for this clonotype. The gene calls are TRBV4-2 and TRBJ2-3, with TRBD2 identical over 10 bases. The trim removed 1 base at V and 2 bases at J, leaving 3 bases unmatched. Germline V gene data show CDR1 as LGHNA and CDR2 as YNFKEQ. This CDR3 has 16 amino acids. The CDR3 loop reads CASSQASGRYTDTQYF. The CDR3 DNA is TGTGCCAGCAGCCAAGCTAGCGGGAGATACACAGATACGCAGTATTTT.

On this clonotype itself: A much larger clone is a single base away; this may be a read error. The CDR3 loop reads CASSFLPDRGRGLGNTIYF. CDR3 nucleotides: TGTGCCAGCAGCTTCCTCCCGGACAGGGGCCGAGGATTGGGAAACACCATATATTTT. The chain employs TRBV11-2 and TRBJ1-3, with 9 bases lining up with TRBD1. The V gene end was trimmed by 3 bases and the J gene end by 4 bases; junction bases not matched to a gene: 16. Germline CDR1 SGHAT, CDR2 FQNNGV. This CDR3 is 19 amino acids long.

The rearrangement joins TRBV3-1 to TRBJ2-7; TRBD2 matches at 14 bases. V dropped 1 base and J dropped 6; count of bases not matched to a gene: 5. CDR3 size: 16 residues. Germline V gene lookup returns CDR1 LGHDT and CDR2 YNNKEL (reference sequence). CDR3 sequence reads: CASSQAGLAGVREQYF. The DNA for the CDR3 is TGTGCCAGCAGCCAAGCGGGACTAGCGGGAGTGCGCGAGCAGTACTTC.

This clonotype was counted ten times or more. V usage is TRBV10-1 and J usage is TRBJ1-4; TRBD1 aligns across 7 bases. The length of the CDR3 is 14 residues. Looked up from germline, CDR1 is WNHNN and CDR2 is SYGVQD (reference sequence). V shed 3 bases, J shed 3 bases, and the junction held 1 base outside the gene matches. The DNA of the CDR3 is TGCGCCAGCAGTGACAGGGGGGCTAATGAAAAACTGTTTTTT. This sequence encodes CASSDRGANEKLFF.

This clonotype was picked up many times. The chain recombines TRBV20-1 with TRBJ2-7; D remains unclear. The CDR3 sequence is 11 residues long. Trimming removed 2 bases at V and 7 bases at J, with 9 bases between. The V gene's germline CDR1 is DFQATT and CDR2 SNEGSKA (reference sequence). In DNA, the CDR3 is TGCAGTGCTAGACAGCTAACAGAGCAGTACTTC. The encoded protein is CSARQLTEQYF.

This clonotype appeared a single time. A read error is possible here, since a much larger clone lies one base away. The chain joins TRBV27 to TRBJ1-2, with TRBD1 matching 7 bases. The V and J ends lost 6 bases and 6 bases, in that order; junction bases with no gene match: 10. Germline V lookup: CDR1 MNHEY, CDR2 SMNVEV (reference sequence). The CDR3 sequence is 14 residues long. For the CDR3, the DNA is TGTGCCAGCAGCTCTCCTGCAGGGGGAGATGGCTACACCTTC. Translating gives CASSSPAGGDGYTF.

This clonotype was detected many times. The chain uses TRBV20-1 and TRBJ1-2, with 9 nucleotides matching TRBD1. Germline CDR1 is DFQATT and CDR2 is SNEGSKA (reference sequence). V lost 1 base, J lost 5 bases, and 8 bases stayed unmatched. The CDR3 is made up of 15 amino acids. In nucleotides, the CDR3 is TGCAGTGCTAGAGCCACAGGGGGCCGAATGTATGGCTACACCTTC. Its translation: CSARATGGRMYGYTF.

This clonotype showed up many times. The chain has TRBV19 and TRBJ2-2; 8 bases agree with TRBD2. This CDR3 contains 17 residues. Unmatched junction bases numbered 14, after V lost 7 bases and J lost 4 bases. Germline CDR1 is LNHDA and CDR2 is SQIVND (reference sequence). The CDR3 bases are TGTGCCAGTACGGGGCAGAAGCGGGAGAGGGGCACCGGGGAGCTGTTTTTT. It encodes CASTGQKRERGTGELFF.

The sample holds many counts of this clonotype. The gene calls are TRBV12-3 or TRBV12-4 and TRBJ2-2; D possibly corresponds to TRBD2 (7 bases). V was clipped by 5 bases and J by 5 bases, with 21 bases between them. The length of the CDR3 is 17 residues. The chain's CDR3 is CASSPSGAGVLTGELFF. Here the CDR3 DNA reads TGTGCCAGCAGTCCGTCGGGGGCGGGAGTTTTAACCGGGGAGCTGTTTTTT.

This clonotype was observed a handful of times. This may stem from a read error, because a much larger clone lies one nucleotide away. The rearrangement uses TRBV20-1 and TRBJ2-7; 8 bases fit TRBD1. The germline gives CDR1 DFQATT, CDR2 SNEGSKA (reference sequence). The CDR3 sequence is 14 residues long. CDR3 amino acids: CSATDRVGSSEQYF. The CDR3 DNA sequence: TGCAGTGCTACGGACAGGGTAGGCTCCTCCGAGCAGTACTTC.

V gene TRBV2 combines with J gene TRBJ2-3; 9 bases match TRBD2. The CDR3 is 13 amino acids. Per germline, CDR1 SNHLY and CDR2 FYNNEI. Trimming at V came to 4 bases and at J to 11 bases, leaving 7 bases not matched to a gene. The CDR3 loop reads CASSASSGMRQYF. CDR3 nucleotide sequence: TGTGCCAGCAGTGCTTCTAGCGGGATGAGGCAGTATTTT.

The gene calls are TRBV30 and TRBJ2-1, with TRBD2 identical over 15 bases. Germline-derived CDR1 and CDR2 are GTSNPN and SVGIG (reference sequence). The CDR3 has 16 amino acids. The V gene end was trimmed by 6 bases and the J gene end by 7 bases; junction bases not matched to a gene: 10. The CDR3, as DNA: TGTGCCTGTGCCCCCCTAGGACTAGCGGGAGGGAATGAGCAGTTCTTC. Amino acid sequence: CACAPLGLAGGNEQFF.

On this clonotype: Germline is not matched at one junction end, which may reflect a read error. The rearrangement links TRBV10-3 to TRBJ1-1, with D perhaps matching TRBD1 (6 bases). Germline CDR1 is ENHRY and CDR2 is SYGVKD. This CDR3 is built from 13 residues. The CDR3 bases are TGTGCCATCAGTGGGGGCAGGGACACTGGAGCTTTCTTT. It yields the protein CAISGGRDTGAFF.

This clonotype was seen ten or more times. The rearrangement uses TRBV7-2 and TRBJ2-1; D perhaps matches TRBD1 (6 bases). Trimming took off 0 bases at V and 8 bases at J, with 17 bases between the two ends. Germline values: CDR1 SGHTA, CDR2 FQGNSA. The CDR3 covers 16 residues. The chain's CDR3 is CASSLASDRGAHEQFF. In DNA form, the CDR3 reads TGTGCCAGCAGCTTAGCTTCGGACAGAGGGGCACATGAGCAGTTCTTC.

This clonotype was detected many times. The rearrangement uses TRBV7-6 and TRBJ2-5; 12 bases are shared with TRBD2. This CDR3 comprises 16 residues. With V trimmed by 4 bases and J by 7 bases, 10 bases remained unmatched. Germline-derived CDR1 and CDR2 are SGHVS and FNYEAQ. The CDR3 reads CASSSRLAGVLGTQYF. The CDR3 region has the DNA TGTGCCAGCAGCTCCCGACTAGCGGGAGTGTTGGGGACCCAGTACTTC.